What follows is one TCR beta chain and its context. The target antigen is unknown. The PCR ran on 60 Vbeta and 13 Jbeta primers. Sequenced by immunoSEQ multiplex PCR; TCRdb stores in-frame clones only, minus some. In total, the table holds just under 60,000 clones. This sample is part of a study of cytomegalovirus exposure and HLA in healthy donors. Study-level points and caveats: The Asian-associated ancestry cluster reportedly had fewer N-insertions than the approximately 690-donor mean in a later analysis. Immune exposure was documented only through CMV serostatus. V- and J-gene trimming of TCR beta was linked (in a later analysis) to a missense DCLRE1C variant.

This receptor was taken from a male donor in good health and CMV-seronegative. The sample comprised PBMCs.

This CDR3 reads CASTFNFYGYTF. In DNA form, the CDR3 reads TGTGCCAGCACCTTTAATTTCTATGGCTACACCTTC. The rearrangement links TRBV6-1 to TRBJ1-2; D is ambiguous. Per germline, CDR1 MNHNS and CDR2 SASEGT. With 7 bases removed from V and 4 bases from J, the gap between germline ends came to 10 bases. The CDR3 length is 12 residues.